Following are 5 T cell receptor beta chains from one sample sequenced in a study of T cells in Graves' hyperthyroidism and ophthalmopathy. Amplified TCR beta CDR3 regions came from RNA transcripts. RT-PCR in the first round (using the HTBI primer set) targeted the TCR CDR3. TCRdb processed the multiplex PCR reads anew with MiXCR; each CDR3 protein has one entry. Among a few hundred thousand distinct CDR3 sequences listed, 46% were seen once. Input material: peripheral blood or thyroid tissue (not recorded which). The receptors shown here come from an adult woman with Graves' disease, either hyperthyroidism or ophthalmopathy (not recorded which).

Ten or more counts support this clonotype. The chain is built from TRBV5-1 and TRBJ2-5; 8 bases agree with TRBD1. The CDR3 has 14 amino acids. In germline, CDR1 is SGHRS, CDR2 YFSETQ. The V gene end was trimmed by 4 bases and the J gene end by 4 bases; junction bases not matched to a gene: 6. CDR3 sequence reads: CASSTRQGLETQYF. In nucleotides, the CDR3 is TGCGCCAGCAGCACCCGACAGGGGCTAGAGACCCAGTACTTC.

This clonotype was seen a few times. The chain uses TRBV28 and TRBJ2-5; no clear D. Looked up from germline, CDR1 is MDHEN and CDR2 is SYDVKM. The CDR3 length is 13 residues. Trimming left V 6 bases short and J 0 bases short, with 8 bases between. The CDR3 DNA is TGTGCCAGCAGGCCCCCGTACCAAGAGACCCAGTACTTC. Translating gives CASRPPYQETQYF. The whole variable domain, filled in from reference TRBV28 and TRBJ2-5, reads DVKVTQSSRYLVKRTGEKVFLECVQDMDHENMFWYRQDPGLGLRLIYFSYDVKMKEKGDIPEGYSVSREKKERFSLILESASTNQTSMYLCASRPPYQETQYFGPGTRLLVL.

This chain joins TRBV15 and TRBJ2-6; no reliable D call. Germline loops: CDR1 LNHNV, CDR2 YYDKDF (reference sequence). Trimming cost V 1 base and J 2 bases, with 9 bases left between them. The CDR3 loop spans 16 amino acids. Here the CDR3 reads CATSRVNGAGANVLTF. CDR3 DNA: TGTGCCACCAGCAGAGTGAATGGGGCTGGGGCCAACGTCCTGACTTTC.

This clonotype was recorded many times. CDR3 region: CASSPQRSVETQYF. The CDR3 DNA reads as TGTGCCAGCAGCCCCCAGCGAAGCGTCGAGACCCAGTACTTC. The genes are TRBV3-1 and TRBJ2-5; D is unresolved. The V end lost 4 bases, the J end lost 5 bases, and 14 bases lay between the germline ends. Germline CDR1 LGHDT, CDR2 YNNKEL (reference sequence). The CDR3 contains 14 residues.

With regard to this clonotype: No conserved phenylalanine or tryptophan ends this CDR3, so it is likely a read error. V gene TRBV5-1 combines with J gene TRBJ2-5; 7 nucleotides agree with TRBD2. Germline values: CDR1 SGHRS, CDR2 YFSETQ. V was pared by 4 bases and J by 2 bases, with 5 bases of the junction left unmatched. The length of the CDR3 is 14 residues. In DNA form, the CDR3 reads TGCGCCAGCAGCCCCCGCGGGAGTCAAGAGACCCAGTACCTC. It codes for CASSPRGSQETQYL.